Each of the 10 T cell receptor beta chains below was sequenced from the same sample in a study of cytomegalovirus exposure and HLA in healthy donors (dated by TCRdb to about 2017). The method was the immunoSEQ multiplex PCR assay. The multiplex PCR relied on a mix of 60 forward primers for TCR Vbeta segments and 13 reverse primers for TCR Jbeta segments. This immuneACCESS table, as held by TCRdb, lists in-frame sequences with V and J called but not all clones. Of the missing ones, under half trace to an unresolved V gene in checked studies; the others have no known cause. The sample table contains 100,000 to 150,000 clones; only one count was recorded for about 73% of them. The ten largest clones take up over 5.5% of the sample. Sequenced input: PBMCs. The source of these receptors is a woman between 35 and 50 years old in good health and CMV-seronegative.

The genes are TRBV7-2 and TRBJ1-2; 10 positions match TRBD1. Germline-derived CDR1 and CDR2 are SGHTA and FQGNSA. The V gene end was trimmed by 5 bases and the J gene end by 8 bases; junction bases not matched to a gene: 5. The CDR3 has 13 residues. The CDR3 DNA reads TGTGCCAGCAGCCCCCGGACAGGGGGGGGCTACACCTTC. Translating it yields CASSPRTGGGYTF.

The chain is built from TRBV5-6 and TRBJ2-1; 10 bases line up with TRBD2. Germline loops: CDR1 SGHDT, CDR2 YYEEEE. The ends lost 0 bases at V and 4 bases at J; junction bases unmatched: 4. The CDR3 loop spans 16 amino acids. CDR3 DNA sequence: TGTGCCAGCAGCTTGGTAGCGGGGGGCCTTTACAATGAGCAGTTCTTC. Its protein is CASSLVAGGLYNEQFF.

This chain links TRBV5-1 with TRBJ2-7, with 12 bases matching TRBD2. Germline CDR1 reads SGHRS; CDR2 reads YFSETQ. V dropped 4 bases and J dropped 7; count of bases not matched to a gene: 6. This CDR3 comprises 14 residues. CDR3 in amino acids: CASSPTSGRFEQYF. The CDR3 DNA reads TGCGCCAGCAGCCCCACTAGCGGGAGGTTTGAGCAGTACTTC. Based on the CDR3 plus reference TRBV5-1 and TRBJ2-7, the full variable domain is KAGVTQTPRYLIKTRGQQVTLSCSPISGHRSVSWYQQTPGQGLQFLFEYFSETQRNKGNFPGRFSGRQFSNSRSEMNVSTLELGDSALYLCASSPTSGRFEQYFGPGTRLTVT.

This clone was counted a few times. The chain joins TRBV2 to TRBJ2-1; D is unresolved. The CDR3 length is 13 residues. The germline CDR1 and CDR2 sequences are SNHLY and FYNNEI. The germline V and J ends were trimmed by 4 bases and 6 bases, with 10 bases remaining between them. CDR3 DNA: TGTGCCAGCAGTGTCGGGTCTCCCAATGAGCAGTTCTTC. Residues: CASSVGSPNEQFF.

The J gene is TRBJ2-5, the V gene TRBV18, with TRBD2 matching 12 bases. The germline V gene has CDR1 KGHSH and CDR2 LQKENI. The junction had 4 bases not matched to a gene; V was cut back by 6 bases and J by 2 bases. The CDR3 contains 15 residues. CDR3 nucleotide sequence: TGTGCCAGCTCGGGACTAGCGGGTAATCAAGAGACCCAGTACTTC. This translates into CASSGLAGNQETQYF.

This clone occurred a few times. The rearrangement uses TRBV27 and TRBJ1-2, with TRBD1 identical over 8 bases. V was pared by 2 bases and J by 7 bases, with 9 bases of the junction left unmatched. Germline V gene sequence: CDR1 MNHEY, CDR2 SMNVEV (reference sequence). The CDR3 runs to 15 residues. The chain's CDR3 is CASSLTSRQGTGYTF. CDR3 DNA sequence: TGTGCCAGCAGTTTAACTTCGCGACAGGGGACTGGCTACACCTTC.

This clone was seen only a few times. The chain recombines TRBV2 with TRBJ2-2; D possibly corresponds to TRBD2 (6 bases). The V and J ends lost 4 bases and 1 base respectively, with 7 bases between them. Germline V gene lookup returns CDR1 SNHLY and CDR2 FYNNEI. The CDR3 loop spans 14 amino acids. The CDR3 protein is CASSARGNTGELFF. CDR3 nucleotide sequence: TGTGCCAGCAGTGCGCGGGGGAACACCGGGGAGCTGTTTTTT.

The V and J genes are TRBV5-6 and TRBJ2-1; D unclear. V lost 0 bases to trimming and J lost 10 bases, with 17 bases between them. This CDR3 has 15 amino acids. Germline CDR1 reads SGHDT; CDR2 reads YYEEEE. For the CDR3, the DNA is TGTGCCAGCAGCTTGGGGCAAGACACTTTTAAGGAGCAGTTCTTC. Its protein is CASSLGQDTFKEQFF.

This rearrangement joins TRBV5-1 to TRBJ1-5, with TRBD1 matching over 9 bases. This CDR3 region has 15 residues. CDR1 and CDR2 from the germline V gene are SGHRS and YFSETQ. The junction had 4 bases not matched to a gene; V was cut back by 0 bases and J by 6 bases. The CDR3 DNA follows: TGCGCCAGCAGCTTGGGGGGACAGGGAACTCAGCCCCAGCATTTT. It translates to CASSLGGQGTQPQHF.

V gene TRBV4-3 combines with J gene TRBJ2-1; 9 bases agree with TRBD2. The CDR3 length is 15 residues. Trimming removed 4 bases from V and 7 bases from J; junction bases left unmatched: 8. Germline assignment: CDR1 LGHNA and CDR2 YSLEER. Here the CDR3 reads CASSPLAGARNEQFF. In DNA form, the CDR3 reads TGCGCCAGCAGCCCATTAGCGGGAGCACGGAATGAGCAGTTCTTC.